The 21 T cell receptor beta chains listed next were all sequenced from one sample in a study of CXCR3-negative and CXCR3-positive naive CD8 T cells. The method, 5' RACE with UMI labels, was used to prepare the TRB cDNA libraries. TCRdb reanalyzed the 5' RACE reads and collapses them to one entry per CDR3 protein, without DNA. This repertoire includes 45,000 to 65,000 distinct CDR3 sequences. The sample comprised naive CXCR3- CD8+ T cells from blood. Stated subset: CD45RO-CCR7+CD27+CD95- naive CD8+ T cells lacking CXCR3 (TNR3-). Receptors were obtained from a human donor in good health. Some clones in this sample may be carry-over from other donors' samples.

The chain links TRBV7-6 to TRBJ1-6; without DNA, the TCRdb call of TRBD1 cannot be checked. CDR1 SGHVS and CDR2 FNYEAQ come from the germline V gene. This CDR3 has 15 amino acids. The CDR3 spells CASSLQGEYNSPLHF.

V is TRBV7-9 and J is TRBJ2-7; TCRdb returns TRBD1, unconfirmable since there is no DNA. Germline V gene sequence: CDR1 SEHNR, CDR2 FQNEAQ (reference sequence). The CDR3 has 15 amino acids. CDR3 protein: CASSNSETVAYEQYF. Supplemented by reference TRBV7-9 and TRBJ2-7, the full variable domain reads DTGVSQNPRHKITKRGQNVTFRCDPISEHNRLYWYRQTLGQGPEFLTYFQNEAQLEKSRLLSDRFSAERPKGSFSTLEIQRTEQGDSAMYLCASSNSETVAYEQYFGPGTRLTVT.

The V gene is TRBV4-3, the J gene TRBJ2-2; no DNA is available, so the TRBD1 call from TCRdb remains unchecked. Germline V CDR1 and CDR2: LGHNA, YSLEER. The CDR3 sequence is 16 residues long. CDR3 residues: CASSRNRGQVAGELFF.

This sequence joins TRBV11-3 and TRBJ2-7; TCRdb's D call of TRBD1 is untestable without DNA. The germline V gene has CDR1 SGHNT and CDR2 YENEEA. The CDR3 extends over 13 amino acids. This chain's CDR3 is CASSLPGHYEQYF.

The chain is built from TRBV29-1 and TRBJ1-1; TCRdb reports TRBD1, a call that lacks DNA to check it against. Germline loops: CDR1 SQVTM, CDR2 ANQGSEA. The CDR3 sequence is 13 residues long. CDR3 protein: CSAAGTAYTEAFF.

This rearrangement joins TRBV9 to TRBJ1-2. CDR1 is SGDLS, CDR2 YYNGEE, per germline. The CDR3 has 14 amino acids. This CDR3 reads CASSPRGVSDGYTF.

The rearrangement uses TRBV20-1 and TRBJ2-7; with no DNA, the TCRdb D assignment of TRBD2 cannot be verified. The length of the CDR3 is 14 residues. In germline, CDR1 is DFQATT, CDR2 SNEGSKA (reference sequence). CDR3 sequence: CSARLTRGPYEQYF.

The chain carries TRBV27 and TRBJ2-1; TCRdb's D call of TRBD2 is untestable without DNA. The germline CDR1 and CDR2 sequences are MNHEY and SMNVEV (reference sequence). The CDR3 is 15 residues long. The CDR3 here is CASRLLAGGKDEQFF.

The V gene is TRBV12-3 or TRBV12-4, the J gene TRBJ2-7; TCRdb designates TRBD1, a call that cannot be tested without DNA. The CDR3 contains 14 residues. The CDR3 loop reads CASRLGGAEEEQYF.

The chain uses TRBV28 and TRBJ2-3; TCRdb proposes TRBD2, but this gene call is untestable without DNA. CDR1 and CDR2 from the germline V gene are MDHEN and SYDVKM. The CDR3 is 14 residues long. CDR3: CASSSSIYTDTQYF. Based on the CDR3 plus reference TRBV28 and TRBJ2-3, the full variable domain is DVKVTQSSRYLVKRTGEKVFLECVQDMDHENMFWYRQDPGLGLRLIYFSYDVKMKEKGDIPEGYSVSREKKERFSLILESASTNQTSMYLCASSSSIYTDTQYFGPGTRLTVL.

This sequence joins TRBV4-1 and TRBJ2-7; TCRdb's assignment of TRBD2 cannot be checked, as there is no DNA. This CDR3 is 14 amino acids long. The germline V gene encodes CDR1 MGHRA and CDR2 YSYEKL. CDR3 protein: CASSQVTSGGEQYF.

The chain employs TRBV20-1 and TRBJ1-1. The CDR3 is 15 residues long. The germline V gene has CDR1 DFQATT and CDR2 SNEGSKA (reference sequence). The CDR3 sequence is CSAREVTTRSTEAFF.

The rearrangement links TRBV13 to TRBJ2-7; TCRdb selects TRBD1, and the lack of DNA leaves this call unchecked. The CDR3 length is 13 residues. Germline V lookup: CDR1 PRHDT, CDR2 FYEKMQ (reference sequence). The CDR3 protein is CASSLGTGGFQYF.

V gene TRBV5-6 combines with J gene TRBJ1-1. The CDR3 sequence is 13 residues long. Germline-derived CDR1 and CDR2 are SGHDT and YYEEEE. The CDR3 sequence is CASSPRLNTEAFF.

V is TRBV5-1 and J is TRBJ2-4; the TCRdb call, TRBD1, lacks DNA for checking. CDR3 length: 15 amino acids. In germline, CDR1 is SGHRS, CDR2 YFSETQ. This CDR3 reads CASSLEGTRGGIQYF.

The V and J genes are TRBV2 and TRBJ2-5; TCRdb lists TRBD2, though no DNA is available to test this call. This CDR3 comprises 14 residues. Germline V gene data show CDR1 as SNHLY and CDR2 as FYNNEI. The CDR3 here is CASRPPGLQETQYF.

V usage is TRBV4-1 and J usage is TRBJ2-7; the D call from TCRdb, TRBD1, cannot be confirmed without DNA. Germline CDR1 and CDR2: MGHRA and YSYEKL. The length of the CDR3 is 16 residues. CDR3 loop: CASSLDDRGPSYEQYF.

The chain couples TRBV29-1 to TRBJ2-1; TCRdb lists TRBD1, though no DNA is available to test this call. CDR1 and CDR2 (germline): SQVTM, ANQGSEA. The CDR3 runs to 14 residues. The CDR3 is CSSRGADNYNEQFF.

This chain uses TRBV12-3 or TRBV12-4 with TRBJ1-3; TCRdb names TRBD1, which stays unverified in the absence of DNA. The CDR3 covers 14 residues. CDR3 protein: CASWSGAWGNTIYF.

CDR3 in amino acids: CASSLRRWGADVGSYNEQFF. V usage is TRBV28 and J usage is TRBJ2-1; lacking DNA, the TRBD1 call made by TCRdb goes unchecked. CDR1 MDHEN and CDR2 SYDVKM come from the germline V gene. The CDR3 has 20 amino acids.

The CDR3 loop is CASSTPKGVDETQYF. The chain links TRBV6-2 or TRBV6-3 to TRBJ2-5; there is no DNA to check the TCRdb D call of TRBD1. From germline, CDR1 is MNHEY and CDR2 SVGEGT. The length of the CDR3 is 15 residues.